The clone carrying this T cell receptor beta chain was found once. Its matching antigen is unknown. This entry is derived from a study of liver allograft versus peripheral blood T cells. Study at large: Repertoires of T cell receptors in transplanted livers were compared with recipients' peripheral blood repertoires. Broader study findings: Reportedly, the T cell receptor repertoires inside liver allografts were not the same as those in peripheral blood.

Germline V CDR1 and CDR2: SGHTA, FQGTGA. Trimming cost V 4 bases and J 3 bases; bases outside gene matches: 12. The CDR3 sequence is 17 residues long. TCRdb processed the reads anew with MiXCR; each CDR3 protein has one entry. The repertoire holds more than 3,500 distinct CDR3 sequences, with about 16% as singletons. The sequence derives from a human patient who had a liver transplant. Some T cells may be graft donor cells. V is TRBV7-3 and J is TRBJ1-1; 9 bases fit TRBD1. CDR3 in DNA: TGTGCCAGCAGCTCCCACCCCGGGACAGGGCGGGACACTGAAGCTTTCTTT. Protein: CASSSHPGTGRDTEAFF.